The clone carrying this T cell receptor beta chain was seen repeatedly, ten times or more. Antigen specificity is unknown. The making of cDNA relied on 5'RACE with 10-nucleotide random UMIs. TCRdb reprocessed the 5' RACE reads via MiXCR and lists one record per CDR3 protein. The sample includes under 20,000 distinct CDR3 sequences, roughly 2.6% of them seen just once. The data stem from a study of neurological immune-mediated disorders. About the study: The roughly 35 patients with multiple sclerosis comprised 31 relapsing-remitting cases and 3 secondary progressive cases. Regarding the study as a whole: HTLV-1-associated myelopathy ranked highest for TCR clonal expansion and multiple sclerosis lowest, beneath healthy controls.

The V gene lost 5 bases and the J gene lost 5 bases, with 12 bases spanning the gap. The CDR3 is 13 amino acids. The sequence was collected from a woman aged 18-29 years with multiple sclerosis. Specimen: PBMCs. The chain combines TRBV12-3 or TRBV12-4 with TRBJ1-2; no reliable D call. CDR3 region: CASSNPREYGYTF. Here the CDR3 DNA reads TGTGCCAGCAGTAACCCCCGGGAGTATGGCTACACCTTC.